Shown below are 24 T cell receptor beta chains from a single sample sequenced in a study of identical twins. TCRdb used MiXCR to reprocess the 5' RACE reads, holding one entry per CDR3 protein. The repertoire holds 400,000 or so distinct CDR3 sequences, with around 9% as singletons. Sample: naive T cells sorted from blood. These receptors originate from a woman between 45 and 65 years old in good health.

This clonotype was seen many times. This chain uses TRBV7-2 with TRBJ2-1; no definite D call. V lost 0 bases and J lost 13, with 7 bases in between. The CDR3 sequence is 11 residues long. CDR1 is SGHTA, CDR2 FQGNSA, per germline. The DNA for the CDR3 is TGTGCCAGCAGCTTAGCGCGATACCAGTTCTTC. It is translated as CASSLARYQFF. Full variable domain (rest looked up from reference TRBV7-2 and TRBJ2-1): GAGVSQSPSNKVTEKGKDVELRCDPISGHTALYWYRQSLGQGLEFLIYFQGNSAPDKSGLPSDRFSAERTGGSVSTLTIQRTQQEDSAVYLCASSLARYQFFGPGTRLTVL.

The CDR3 protein is CASTLDRGGQPQHF. The CDR3 nucleotides are TGTGCCAGCACCTTGGACAGGGGTGGACAGCCCCAGCATTTT. This rearrangement joins TRBV12-3 or TRBV12-4 to TRBJ1-5; TRBD1 agrees at 9 bases. V lost 7 bases and J lost 7; bases outside the gene matches: 8. This CDR3 has 14 amino acids.

This clonotype showed up many times. The chain carries TRBV11-3 and TRBJ2-1; 9 bases match TRBD2. The CDR3 contains 14 residues. The germline gives CDR1 SGHNT, CDR2 YENEEA. The V segment lost 7 bases and the J segment 7 bases; nucleotides outside the gene matches: 8. CDR3 coding DNA: TGTGCCAGCAACGTAGCGGGAGCCTGGAATGAGCAGTTCTTC. The encoded protein is CASNVAGAWNEQFF.

V gene TRBV24-1 combines with J gene TRBJ1-4; 8 positions agree with TRBD1. The V gene end was trimmed by 4 bases and the J gene end by 7 bases; junction bases not matched to a gene: 7. The germline V gene encodes CDR1 KGHDR and CDR2 SFDVKD. The CDR3 consists of 15 residues. CDR3 bases: TGTGCCACCAGTGAAGGACAGGGATCGGTTGAAAAACTGTTTTTT. It encodes CATSEGQGSVEKLFF.

DNA of the CDR3: TGTGCCATCAGGACGAACAGGGACCCGGGGCCCCAGTACTTC. Residues: CAIRTNRDPGPQYF. The genes are TRBV10-3 and TRBJ2-5; maybe TRBD1 (6 bases). The CDR3 runs 14 residues. The V gene lost 6 bases and the J gene lost 9 bases, with 20 bases spanning the gap. Per germline, CDR1 ENHRY and CDR2 SYGVKD.

The V and J genes are TRBV10-3 and TRBJ2-7; TRBD2 matches 7 bases. This CDR3 has 13 residues. Germline CDR1 is ENHRY and CDR2 is SYGVKD. J gave up 2 bases and V 4 bases, and 2 bases lay outside the gene matches. The CDR3 spells CAISGTRPYEQYF. The CDR3, as DNA: TGTGCCATCAGTGGGACTAGACCCTACGAGCAGTACTTC.

This clonotype was observed a handful of times. This chain uses TRBV5-1 with TRBJ2-3; 8 bases map to TRBD2. The germline CDR1 and CDR2 sequences are SGHRS and YFSETQ. V gave up 4 bases and J gave up 4 bases; unmatched junction bases: 8. This CDR3 is built from 15 residues. This CDR3 is CASSRGAGGADTQYF. The CDR3 DNA reads as TGCGCCAGCAGCCGCGGGGCGGGAGGCGCAGATACGCAGTATTTT.

This clonotype was seen at least ten times. The CDR3 protein is CSARTLYEQYF. The CDR3 DNA sequence: TGCAGTGCCCGGACTCTCTACGAGCAGTACTTC. This chain uses TRBV20-1 with TRBJ2-7; possibly TRBD2 for D (5 bases). Per germline, CDR1 DFQATT and CDR2 SNEGSKA (reference sequence). CDR3 size: 11 residues. V lost 6 bases and J 3 bases, leaving 9 bases between the germline ends.

In this sample, this clonotype turned up a few times. The rearrangement joins TRBV19 to TRBJ1-4; D not certain. Germline lookup yields CDR1 LNHDA and CDR2 SQIVND (reference sequence). Trimming took 4 bases from V and 5 from J, leaving 11 bases between them. CDR3 length: 14 residues. The DNA of the CDR3 is TGTGCCAGTAGTACCTACGAAGCGAATGAAAAACTGTTTTTT. Protein sequence: CASSTYEANEKLFF.

V is TRBV12-3 or TRBV12-4 and J is TRBJ1-2, with TRBD1 matching over 7 bases. This CDR3 region has 15 residues. The trim removed 4 bases at V and 5 bases at J, leaving 10 bases unmatched. CDR3 protein: CASSSTGTNLYGYTF. The CDR3 bases are TGTGCCAGCAGTTCGACAGGGACTAACCTATATGGCTACACCTTC.

In this sample, this clonotype turned up a few times. The DNA of the CDR3 is TGCGCCAGCAGGCGGGCAACCTACACTGAAGCTTTCTTT. Translated, it gives CASRRATYTEAFF. The J gene is TRBJ1-1, the V gene TRBV10-2; D is uncertain. V was pared by 6 bases and J by 3 bases, with 11 bases between. Germline CDR1 reads WSHSY; CDR2 reads SAAADI. The CDR3 covers 13 residues.

There are a few counts of this clonotype. The chain carries TRBV9 and TRBJ1-2; 12 nucleotides line up with TRBD1. CDR1 and CDR2 from the germline V gene are SGDLS and YYNGEE. The CDR3 is made up of 15 amino acids. V lost 7 bases and J lost 7; bases outside the gene matches: 11. CDR3 DNA sequence: TGTGCCAGCGCCCGGGACAGGGGGCGATCCTCTGGCTACACCTTC. This gives the protein CASARDRGRSSGYTF.

This clonotype was seen at least ten times. V is TRBV15 and J is TRBJ2-1; no definite D call. The CDR3 runs 13 residues. CDR1 LNHNV and CDR2 YYDKDF come from the germline V gene (reference sequence). V was clipped by 0 bases and J by 8 bases, with 8 bases between them. As DNA, the CDR3 is TGTGCCACCAGCAGAGATCGGAGCGATGAGCAGTTCTTC. The encoded protein is CATSRDRSDEQFF.

V is TRBV28 and J is TRBJ2-7; the match to TRBD2 covers 10 bases. CDR1 is MDHEN and CDR2 is SYDVKM in the germline V gene. The trim removed 9 bases at V and 6 bases at J, leaving 5 bases unmatched. The CDR3 spans 12 residues. CDR3 in DNA: TGTGCCAGTCTCAGCGGGAGGGGCGAGCAGTACTTC. Translating it yields CASLSGRGEQYF.

V is TRBV10-3 and J is TRBJ2-5, with D perhaps being TRBD1 or TRBD2 (5 bases each). Germline assignment: CDR1 ENHRY and CDR2 SYGVKD. V lost 5 bases and J lost 2, with 9 bases in between. The CDR3 length is 13 residues. CDR3 sequence (DNA): TGTGCCATCAGTCCTGGGGGTCAAGAGACCCAGTACTTC. Amino acids: CAISPGGQETQYF.

This clonotype came up a few times. The chain uses TRBV5-1 and TRBJ2-2; TRBD2 matches at 7 bases. The CDR3 has 14 residues. Germline V gene sequence: CDR1 SGHRS, CDR2 YFSETQ. V shed 4 bases and J 8 bases; nucleotides not matched to a gene: 8. CDR3: CASSPGTTWGELFF. Written as DNA, the CDR3 is TGCGCCAGCAGCCCTGGGACTACCTGGGGGGAGCTGTTTTTT.

V is TRBV12-3 or TRBV12-4 and J is TRBJ1-1; maybe TRBD1 (6 bases). V was pared by 3 bases and J by 11 bases, with 13 bases between. This CDR3 comprises 12 residues. The chain's CDR3 is CASSFAGDRAFF. CDR3 DNA sequence: TGTGCCAGCAGTTTTGCAGGGGATAGGGCTTTCTTT.

This clonotype was observed a handful of times. V gene TRBV6-1 combines with J gene TRBJ1-5, with 10 bases that match TRBD1. The ends lost 6 bases at V and 6 bases at J; junction bases unmatched: 8. The CDR3 is made up of 15 amino acids. In germline, CDR1 is MNHNS, CDR2 SASEGT. The CDR3 DNA reads TGTGCCAGCAGGAGGACAGGGGGTGAGGGTCAGCCCCAGCATTTT. Protein product: CASRRTGGEGQPQHF.

This clonotype was recorded many times. The gene calls are TRBV6-2 or TRBV6-3 and TRBJ2-1; 8 bases map to TRBD1. The ends lost 2 bases at V and 0 bases at J; junction bases unmatched: 3. Germline-derived CDR1 and CDR2 are MNHEY and SVGEGT. CDR3 length: 16 amino acids. CDR3 in DNA: TGTGCCAGCAGTTACGGGGACAGGAGCTCCTACAATGAGCAGTTCTTC. Amino acids: CASSYGDRSSYNEQFF.

This clonotype was seen at least ten times. The chain uses TRBV20-1 and TRBJ2-1; D remains unclear. Trimming cost V 2 bases and J 5 bases, with 7 bases left between them. The CDR3 is 12 amino acids. CDR1 is DFQATT and CDR2 is SNEGSKA in the germline V gene (reference sequence). CDR3 protein: CSARRLHNEQFF. The CDR3 DNA follows: TGCAGTGCTAGAAGGCTTCACAATGAGCAGTTCTTC.

The sample holds many counts of this clonotype. V usage is TRBV29-1 and J usage is TRBJ2-5; D call uncertain. Trimming removed 3 bases from V and 1 base from J, with 6 bases in between. The V gene's germline CDR1 is SQVTM and CDR2 ANQGSEA. The CDR3 loop spans 12 amino acids. The CDR3 sequence: CSVDLPQETQYF. The CDR3, as DNA: TGCAGCGTTGATTTACCCCAAGAGACCCAGTACTTC.

The table lists this clonotype with a few counts. The gene calls are TRBV24-1 and TRBJ2-1; D gene unclear. The CDR3 has 12 residues. V gave up 5 bases and J gave up 9 bases, with 10 bases separating them. CDR1 KGHDR and CDR2 SFDVKD come from the germline V gene. The chain's CDR3 is CATSALVGEQFF. CDR3 DNA: TGTGCCACCAGTGCGCTCGTTGGTGAGCAGTTCTTC.

This clonotype was recorded many times. This sequence joins TRBV4-1 and TRBJ1-1; D is ambiguous. The CDR3 is made up of 13 amino acids. The germline CDR1 and CDR2 sequences are MGHRA and YSYEKL. Trimming stripped 1 base from V and 7 bases from J, with 10 bases between. CDR3 in amino acids: CASSQAGFLEAFF. DNA for the CDR3: TGCGCCAGCAGCCAAGCGGGGTTCCTTGAAGCTTTCTTT.

This clonotype was recorded a few times. The chain is built from TRBV6-5 and TRBJ1-5; 7 bases line up with TRBD1. Looked up from germline, CDR1 is MNHEY and CDR2 is SVGAGI. This CDR3 spans 15 amino acids. V was pared by 6 bases and J by 11 bases, with 16 bases of the junction left unmatched. The CDR3 spells CASSPTGAGGVSQHF. CDR3 in DNA: TGTGCCAGCAGCCCCACAGGGGCTGGGGGTGTTTCCCAGCATTTT.